Listed here are 21 T cell receptor beta chains from one sample, sequenced in a study of T cells in Graves' hyperthyroidism and ophthalmopathy. Regions amplified from RNA transcripts were the TCR beta CDR3 regions. Researchers ran a first-round RT-PCR on the TCR CDR3 using the HTBI primer set. Each CDR3 protein gets one entry after TCRdb re-called the multiplex PCR reads with MiXCR. Here the sample spans under 250,000 distinct CDR3 sequences, approximately 25% being singletons. What was sequenced was blood. The source is a woman in her 40s with Graves' ophthalmopathy.

At least ten counts were recorded for this clonotype. The gene calls are TRBV12-3 or TRBV12-4 and TRBJ2-7, with a weak D call TRBD2 (6 bases). The CDR3 has 16 amino acids. Trimming cost V 3 bases and J 3 bases, with 18 bases left between them. The CDR3 region is CASSLILGGRVYEQYF. DNA for the CDR3: TGTGCCAGCAGTTTGATCCTCGGAGGGAGAGTCTACGAGCAGTACTTC.

There are many counts of this clonotype. The chain links TRBV20-1 to TRBJ1-5; D perhaps matches TRBD1 (6 bases). The CDR3 extends over 15 amino acids. CDR1 DFQATT and CDR2 SNEGSKA come from the germline V gene (reference sequence). The V gene lost 5 bases and the J gene lost 0 bases, with 14 bases spanning the gap. CDR3 DNA sequence: TGCAGTGCTCAAGGGGGGGGCCATAGCAATCAGCCCCAGCATTTT. Protein product: CSAQGGGHSNQPQHF.

Ten or more counts support this clonotype. J is TRBJ2-7 and V is TRBV28, with D possibly TRBD1 on 8 matching bases. The CDR3 totals 16 residues. V gave up 5 bases and J gave up 0 bases, with 17 bases separating them. The germline CDR1 and CDR2 sequences are MDHEN and SYDVKM. CDR3 loop: CASSTGGTGSSYEQYF. CDR3 DNA: TGTGCCAGCAGTACCGGGGGGACAGGTAGCTCCTACGAGCAGTACTTC.

In its sample, this clonotype was seen a few times. The V gene is TRBV6-5, the J gene TRBJ2-5; 9 bases agree with TRBD2. V lost 2 bases, J lost 5 bases, and 9 bases stayed unmatched. Germline V gene lookup returns CDR1 MNHEY and CDR2 SVGAGI. This CDR3 has 16 amino acids. The CDR3 DNA sequence: TGTGCCAGCAGTTACGTTTCGCTAGCGGGACTGGAGACCCAGTACTTC. Protein: CASSYVSLAGLETQYF.

This clonotype appeared a few times. The rearrangement joins TRBV28 to TRBJ1-3; D perhaps matches TRBD1 (5 bases). Germline CDR1 is MDHEN and CDR2 is SYDVKM. This CDR3 spans 15 amino acids. V was cut by 5 bases and J by 0 bases, with 11 bases left in between. The CDR3 loop is CASSAQGGSGNTIYF. The CDR3 DNA reads as TGTGCCAGCAGTGCGCAGGGTGGCTCTGGAAACACCATATATTTT.

The J gene is TRBJ2-7, the V gene TRBV6-5; the match to TRBD2 covers 12 bases. The CDR3 is 15 amino acids. Germline V CDR1 and CDR2: MNHEY, SVGAGI. V was pared by 4 bases and J by 12 bases, with 13 bases of the junction left unmatched. The DNA for the CDR3 is TGTGCCAGCAGTTTCGAGGGGACTAGCGGGTACGAGTTGTACTTC. Amino acids: CASSFEGTSGYELYF.

This clonotype has ten or more counts. The rearrangement joins TRBV5-6 to TRBJ2-7; TRBD2 agrees at 14 bases. The ends lost 4 bases at V and 6 bases at J; junction bases unmatched: 6. Germline CDR1 SGHDT, CDR2 YYEEEE. There are 15 residues in the CDR3. In nucleotides, the CDR3 is TGTGCCAGCAGCGCGGGACTAGCGGGAGTTCTCGAGCAGTACTTC. Translated, it gives CASSAGLAGVLEQYF.

This clonotype was detected many times. The chain recombines TRBV28 with TRBJ2-7; 8 nucleotides align to TRBD1. Germline V gives CDR1 MDHEN, CDR2 SYDVKM. There are 15 residues in the CDR3. After removal of 5 bases from V and 3 bases from J, the junction contained 9 bases not matched to a gene. The CDR3 spells CASSPIGTGGYEQYF. As DNA, the CDR3 is TGTGCCAGCAGTCCCATAGGGACAGGTGGCTACGAGCAGTACTTC.

This clonotype was seen at least ten times. The DNA for the CDR3 is TGTGCCATCAGTGACCCAGACAGGGGGCTTCGGGAGACCCAGTACTTC. It specifies CAISDPDRGLRETQYF. This chain connects TRBV10-3 to TRBJ2-5, with 10 bases that match TRBD1. The CDR3 is made up of 16 amino acids. V was clipped by 3 bases and J by 5 bases; unmatched bases: 9. Germline V CDR1 and CDR2: ENHRY, SYGVKD.

This chain connects TRBV7-8 to TRBJ1-2; D gene ambiguous. There are 15 residues in the CDR3. Germline V gene data show CDR1 as SGHVS and CDR2 as FQNEAQ. V lost 5 bases, J lost 4 bases, and 17 bases lay in between. The CDR3 DNA follows: TGTGCCAGCAGCCCCACCCCACGGGGAGGCTATGGCTACACCTTC. Protein: CASSPTPRGGYGYTF. The full variable domain, rest sourced from reference TRBV7-8 and TRBJ1-2, is GAGVSQSPRYKVAKRGQDVALRCDPISGHVSLFWYQQALGQGPEFLTYFQNEAQLDKSGLPSDRFFAERPEGSVSTLKIQRTQQEDSAVYLCASSPTPRGGYGYTFGSGTRLTVV.

This clonotype appeared many times. This chain joins TRBV6-5 and TRBJ2-7; D perhaps matches TRBD2 (5 bases). The germline gives CDR1 MNHEY, CDR2 SVGAGI. The CDR3 runs to 13 residues. V was cut by 6 bases and J by 3 bases, with 12 bases left in between. The CDR3 here is CASRLAMHYEQYF. In DNA, the CDR3 is TGTGCCAGCAGGCTAGCTATGCACTACGAGCAGTACTTC.

This clonotype occurred many times. The chain combines TRBV6-5 with TRBJ2-2; possible D gene TRBD2, 5 bases. The V end was cut by 6 bases, the J end by 4 bases, with 12 bases between. Germline CDR1 MNHEY, CDR2 SVGAGI. The CDR3 has 14 amino acids. The CDR3 protein is CASSRGVSTGELFF. Written as DNA, the CDR3 is TGTGCCAGCAGCCGGGGAGTTTCCACCGGGGAGCTGTTTTTT.

The chain links TRBV30 to TRBJ2-2; no clear D. There are 13 residues in the CDR3. CDR1 GTSNPN and CDR2 SVGIG come from the germline V gene (reference sequence). Trimming took off 2 bases at V and 6 bases at J, with 10 bases between the two ends. The CDR3 sequence is CAWSSRPPGELFF. CDR3 nucleotide sequence: TGTGCCTGGAGTTCAAGACCCCCCGGGGAGCTGTTTTTT.

This rearrangement joins TRBV20-1 to TRBJ1-5; 8 positions match TRBD1. J gave up 9 bases and V 0 bases, and 13 bases lay outside the gene matches. Germline V gives CDR1 DFQATT, CDR2 SNEGSKA (reference sequence). This CDR3 is built from 16 residues. The CDR3 bases are TGCAGTGCTAGAGATCGCAGGACAGGGCCGTTGGGGCCCCAGCATTTT. Residues: CSARDRRTGPLGPQHF.

This clonotype came up many times. V is TRBV7-2 and J is TRBJ2-7; a weak D match, TRBD2 (5 bases). Germline CDR1 SGHTA, CDR2 FQGNSA. V was pared by 4 bases and J by 9 bases, with 16 bases between. The CDR3 has 13 residues. CDR3 DNA sequence: TGTGCCAGCAGCTCACGGGTATTGAGCGGGCAGTACTTC. Its translation: CASSSRVLSGQYF.

The table lists this clonotype with many counts. The chain couples TRBV11-2 to TRBJ1-1, with a possible D match to TRBD1 (6 bases). Germline V gives CDR1 SGHAT, CDR2 FQNNGV. The CDR3 runs 16 residues. V was cut by 1 base and J by 0 bases, with 12 bases left in between. In DNA, the CDR3 is TGTGCCAGCAGCTTAGTAAGGGCAGGGGTGAACACTGAAGCTTTCTTT. This sequence encodes CASSLVRAGVNTEAFF. Based on the CDR3 plus reference TRBV11-2 and TRBJ1-1, the full variable domain is EAGVAQSPRYKIIEKRQSVAFWCNPISGHATLYWYQQILGQGPKLLIQFQNNGVVDDSQLPKDRFSAERLKGVDSTLKIQPAKLEDSAVYLCASSLVRAGVNTEAFFGQGTRLTVV.

The genes are TRBV9 and TRBJ1-1, with TRBD1 identical over 8 bases. The CDR3 contains 15 residues. J was trimmed by 11 bases and V by 4 bases; bases with no gene match: 16. Germline CDR1 SGDLS, CDR2 YYNGEE. The CDR3 DNA reads as TGTGCCAGCAGCCAGCGGGACAGGACTTCCGAGGGGGCTTTCTTT. Protein product: CASSQRDRTSEGAFF. Using reference TRBV9 and TRBJ1-1 for the parts outside the CDR3, the full variable domain is DSGVTQTPKHLITATGQRVTLRCSPRSGDLSVYWYQQSLDQGLQFLIQYYNGEERAKGNILERFSAQQFPDLHSELNLSSLELGDSALYFCASSQRDRTSEGAFFGQGTRLTVV.

In this sample, this clonotype turned up many times. The V gene is TRBV15, the J gene TRBJ2-7; 7 positions match TRBD1. This CDR3 spans 14 amino acids. In germline, CDR1 is LNHNV, CDR2 YYDKDF (reference sequence). V shed 0 bases, J shed 6 bases, and the junction held 5 bases outside the gene matches. The CDR3 sequence: CATSRDIQGIEQYF. CDR3 coding DNA: TGTGCCACCAGCAGAGACATACAGGGGATCGAGCAGTACTTC.

The table lists this clonotype with many counts. The V gene is TRBV20-1, the J gene TRBJ2-2; TRBD1 matches 7 bases. V shed 3 bases, J shed 2 bases, and the junction held 6 bases outside the gene matches. CDR1 is DFQATT, CDR2 SNEGSKA, per germline (reference sequence). The CDR3 loop spans 15 amino acids. In nucleotides, the CDR3 is TGCAGTGCTAGCAACAGGGGTGTAAACACCGGGGAGCTGTTTTTT. Translated, it gives CSASNRGVNTGELFF.

The chain recombines TRBV25-1 with TRBJ2-7, with 7 bases identical to TRBD1. Germline V gene lookup returns CDR1 MGHDK and CDR2 SYGVNS. The CDR3 extends over 16 amino acids. V was pared by 4 bases and J by 1 base, with 10 bases of the junction left unmatched. CDR3 in DNA: TGTGCCAGCAGTGCAAACACAGGGGACCTTTCCTACGAGCAGTACTTC. Its translation: CASSANTGDLSYEQYF.

This clonotype was observed many times. The CDR3 sequence: CASSRVGGGGSYEQYF. CDR3 sequence (DNA): TGCGCCAGCAGCCGCGTGGGTGGAGGGGGTTCCTACGAGCAGTACTTC. V usage is TRBV4-1 and J usage is TRBJ2-7; tentatively, D is TRBD1 or TRBD2 (6 bases each). This CDR3 region has 16 residues. Germline CDR1 and CDR2: MGHRA and YSYEKL. V was trimmed by 4 bases and J by 1 base, leaving 17 bases between them.